The entry below describes one T cell receptor (beta chain). Patients at the Seattle site were enrolled during active infection and followed longitudinally. The source of the sample is a study of blood T cell repertoires in COVID-19. Turning to the study itself: COVID-19 samples from acute and convalescent phases originated in the United States, Italy and Spain.

V was clipped by 3 bases and J by 7 bases; unmatched bases: 9. CDR3 length: 15 amino acids. Germline values: CDR1 DFQATT, CDR2 SNEGSKA (reference sequence). Clones were sequenced by immunoSEQ multiplex PCR, and TCRdb holds only the in-frame ones, with some missing. The sample lists about 260,000 clones; about nine tenths were seen once. This clonotype originated in a young adult with COVID-19, enrolled during active disease. The rearrangement links TRBV20-1 to TRBJ2-7, with 13 positions matching TRBD2. The sample consisted of peripheral blood. The CDR3 DNA reads as TGCAGTGCTAGTCCCTGGACTAGCGGGAGCGGGGAGCAGTACTTC. It is translated as CSASPWTSGSGEQYF.